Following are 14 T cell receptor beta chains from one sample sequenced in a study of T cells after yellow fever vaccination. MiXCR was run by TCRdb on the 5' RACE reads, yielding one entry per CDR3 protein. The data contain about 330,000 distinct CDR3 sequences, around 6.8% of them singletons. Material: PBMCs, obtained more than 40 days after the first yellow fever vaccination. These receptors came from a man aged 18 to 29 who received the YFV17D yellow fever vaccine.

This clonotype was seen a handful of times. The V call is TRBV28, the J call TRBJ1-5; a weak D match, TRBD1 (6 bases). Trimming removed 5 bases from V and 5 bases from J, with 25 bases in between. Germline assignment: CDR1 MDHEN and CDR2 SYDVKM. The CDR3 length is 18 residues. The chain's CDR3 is CASSPRYRTALGDQPQHF. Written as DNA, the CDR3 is TGTGCCAGCAGTCCGCGTTACAGGACAGCCCTGGGCGATCAGCCCCAGCATTTT.

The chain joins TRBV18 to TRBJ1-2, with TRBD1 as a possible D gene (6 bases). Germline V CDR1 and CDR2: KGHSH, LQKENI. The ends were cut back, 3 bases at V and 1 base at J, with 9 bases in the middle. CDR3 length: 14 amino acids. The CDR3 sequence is CASSPRDNNYGYTF. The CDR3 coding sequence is TGTGCCAGCTCACCCCGGGACAATAACTATGGCTACACCTTC.

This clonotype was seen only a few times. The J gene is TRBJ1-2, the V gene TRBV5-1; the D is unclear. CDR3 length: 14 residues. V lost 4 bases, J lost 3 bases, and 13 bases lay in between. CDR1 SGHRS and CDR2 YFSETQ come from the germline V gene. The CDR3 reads CASSANDGDYGYTF. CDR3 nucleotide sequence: TGCGCCAGCAGCGCTAACGACGGTGACTATGGCTACACCTTC.

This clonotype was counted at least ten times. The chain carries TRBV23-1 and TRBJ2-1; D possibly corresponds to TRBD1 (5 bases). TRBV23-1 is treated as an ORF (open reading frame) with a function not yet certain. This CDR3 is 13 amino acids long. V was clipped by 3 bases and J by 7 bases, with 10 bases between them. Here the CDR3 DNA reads TGCGCCAGCAGTCATAGCCCAGGGAATGAGCAGTTCTTC. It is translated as CASSHSPGNEQFF.

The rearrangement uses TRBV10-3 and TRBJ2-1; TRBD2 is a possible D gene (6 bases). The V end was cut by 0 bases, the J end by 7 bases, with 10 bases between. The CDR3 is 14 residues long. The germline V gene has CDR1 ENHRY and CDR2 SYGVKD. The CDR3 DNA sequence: TGTGCCATCAGTGAGTCGGAGGGAACGAATGAGCAGTTCTTC. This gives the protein CAISESEGTNEQFF.

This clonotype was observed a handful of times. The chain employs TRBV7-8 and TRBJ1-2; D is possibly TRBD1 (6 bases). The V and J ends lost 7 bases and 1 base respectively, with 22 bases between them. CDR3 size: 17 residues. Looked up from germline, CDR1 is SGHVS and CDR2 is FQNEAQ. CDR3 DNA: TGTGCCAGCACCCCCGGGACACGGGGGAACCTTAACTATGGCTACACCTTC. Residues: CASTPGTRGNLNYGYTF.

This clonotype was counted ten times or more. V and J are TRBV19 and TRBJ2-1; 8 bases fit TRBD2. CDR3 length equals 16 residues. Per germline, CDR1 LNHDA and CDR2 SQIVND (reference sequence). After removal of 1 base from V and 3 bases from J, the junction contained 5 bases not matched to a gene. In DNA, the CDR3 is TGTGCCAGTAGTATAGTCGGGGGGGGTGGCTACAATGAGCAGTTCTTC. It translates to CASSIVGGGGYNEQFF.

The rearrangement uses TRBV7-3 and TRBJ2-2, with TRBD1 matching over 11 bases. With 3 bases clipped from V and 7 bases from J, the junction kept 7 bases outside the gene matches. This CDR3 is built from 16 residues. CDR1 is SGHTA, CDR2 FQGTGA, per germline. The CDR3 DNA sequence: TGTGCCAGCAGCTTTCGGACAGGGGGCCGGAACGGGGAGCTGTTTTTT. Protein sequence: CASSFRTGGRNGELFF.

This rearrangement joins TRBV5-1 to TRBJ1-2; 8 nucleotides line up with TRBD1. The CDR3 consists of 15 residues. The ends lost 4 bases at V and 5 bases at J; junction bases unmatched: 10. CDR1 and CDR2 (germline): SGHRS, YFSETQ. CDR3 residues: CASSPDRGAPYGYTF. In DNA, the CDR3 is TGCGCCAGCAGCCCCGACAGGGGCGCGCCTTATGGCTACACCTTC.

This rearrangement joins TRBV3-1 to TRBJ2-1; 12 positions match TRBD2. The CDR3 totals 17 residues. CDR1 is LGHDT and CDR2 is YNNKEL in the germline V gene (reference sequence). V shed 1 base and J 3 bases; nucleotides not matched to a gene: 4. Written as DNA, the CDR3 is TGTGCCAGCAGCCAAGGGACTAGCGGGACCCACTACAATGAGCAGTTCTTC. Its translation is CASSQGTSGTHYNEQFF.

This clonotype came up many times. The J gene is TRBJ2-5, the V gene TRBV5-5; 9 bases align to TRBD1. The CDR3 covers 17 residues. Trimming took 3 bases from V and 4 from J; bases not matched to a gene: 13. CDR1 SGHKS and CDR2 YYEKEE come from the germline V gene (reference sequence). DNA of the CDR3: TGTGCCAGCAGCTCGCAACCGGGACAGGGAATTGGAGAGACCCAGTACTTC. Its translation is CASSSQPGQGIGETQYF.

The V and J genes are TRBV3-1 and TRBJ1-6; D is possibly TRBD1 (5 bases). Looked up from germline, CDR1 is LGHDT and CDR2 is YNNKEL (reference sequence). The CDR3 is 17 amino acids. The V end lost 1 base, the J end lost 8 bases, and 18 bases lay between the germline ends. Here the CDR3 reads CASSQVGTLGDYSPLHF. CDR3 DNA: TGTGCCAGCAGCCAAGTGGGGACCTTGGGGGATTATTCACCCCTCCACTTT.

This chain's CDR3 is CAVRVSNTEAFF. CDR3 bases: TGTGCCGTCAGGGTTTCGAACACTGAAGCTTTCTTT. The rearrangement joins TRBV6-6 to TRBJ1-1; possible D gene TRBD1, 5 bases. CDR3 length equals 12 residues. The V gene's germline CDR1 is MNHNY and CDR2 SVGAGI (reference sequence). V was pared by 11 bases and J by 1 base, with 11 bases between.

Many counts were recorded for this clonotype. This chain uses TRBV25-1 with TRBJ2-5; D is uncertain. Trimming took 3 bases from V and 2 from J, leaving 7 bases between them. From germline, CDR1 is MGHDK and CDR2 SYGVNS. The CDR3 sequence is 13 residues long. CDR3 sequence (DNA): TGTGCCAGCAGTGATCCCAGGCAAGAGACCCAGTACTTC. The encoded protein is CASSDPRQETQYF.